This TCR beta chain is from a study of blood T cell repertoires in COVID-19. As for the study in general: Sources were T cells, B-cell-depleted T cells, or PBMCs; the material itself was cDNA or gDNA.

The CDR3 covers 15 residues. Trimming at V came to 2 bases and at J to 2 bases, leaving 4 bases not matched to a gene. Germline V gives CDR1 KGHSH, CDR2 LQKENI. Original handling: Amplified reference gene primers provided the basis for estimating nucleated cell counts. The assay was immunoSEQ multiplex PCR, and TCRdb's table has in-frame clones only and misses some. V, J and clone size are taken as reported in that table, and D and trimming were inferred from the DNA itself. The sample consists of 40,000 to 45,000 clones, around nine tenths of them appearing once. The receptor's source is a human donor in a cohort sampled during active COVID-19. The chain employs TRBV18 and TRBJ2-7, with TRBD2 matching 9 bases. Sequences were obtained from peripheral blood. CDR3 DNA: TGTGCCAGCTCACCAACTAGCGGGTCCACCTACGAGCAGTACTTC. Residues: CASSPTSGSTYEQYF.